This TCR beta chain appears in the sequencing data of a study of early T cells in non-severe SARS-CoV-2 infection. Looking at the study overall: Sequencing of unsorted whole blood was done on bulk RNA, leaving chains unpaired.

cDNA molecules, individually, were tagged with unique molecular identifiers. TCRdb redid the calling of the 5' RACE reads with MiXCR, one entry per CDR3 protein. The sample contains 40,000 or so distinct CDR3 sequences, roughly 7.9% of which appear only once. A few counts support this clonotype. Germline V CDR1 and CDR2: SGHRS, YFSETQ. Trimming removed 0 bases at V and 7 bases at J, with 7 bases between. The CDR3 runs 12 residues. Sample: whole blood, taken at baseline. This chain joins TRBV5-1 and TRBJ1-1; D uncertain. This receptor was identified in an adult who was a healthcare worker with PCR-confirmed SARS-CoV-2 infection or an uninfected control (not recorded which). The DNA of the CDR3 is TGCGCCAGCAGCTTGGCCGGTGGTGAAGCTTTCTTT. Protein sequence: CASSLAGGEAFF.